Following are 7 T cell receptor beta chains from one sample sequenced in a study of glioma-infiltrating T cells. Using RNA template, CDR3s of TCR alpha and beta were amplified with iRepertoire arm-PCR. TCRdb reanalysed the multiplex PCR reads using MiXCR and keeps one entry per CDR3 protein. The sample shows 85,000 to 110,000 distinct CDR3 sequences, less than 30% of them seen only once. Sequencing was done on a sample of glioma tissue, nonneoplastic brain tissue, or PBMCs (not recorded which). The receptors originated from a human donor with low-grade glioma or glioblastoma, undergoing nonglioma brain surgery, or in good health (not recorded which).

This clonotype was detected ten times or more. The chain carries TRBV27 and TRBJ2-1, with unresolved D. The CDR3 covers 11 residues. The V end lost 3 bases, the J end lost 11 bases, and 8 bases lay between the germline ends. Per germline, CDR1 MNHEY and CDR2 SMNVEV (reference sequence). CDR3 coding DNA: TGTGCCAGCAGTTTCTCACGAAAGCAGTTCTTC. It yields the protein CASSFSRKQFF.

Concerning this clonotype: This may stem from a read error, because a much larger clone lies one nucleotide away. The chain links TRBV20-1 to TRBJ2-3; 7 bases are shared with TRBD2. The CDR3 is made up of 15 amino acids. Germline-derived CDR1 and CDR2 are DFQATT and SNEGSKA (reference sequence). CDR3 coding DNA: TGCAGTGCTAGAGCGGGGGAGGGGAACACAGATACGCGGTATTTT. Translated: CSARAGEGNTDTRYF.

This clonotype occurred a few times. The rearrangement joins TRBV30 to TRBJ1-6; the match to TRBD1 covers 9 bases. The CDR3 has 15 residues. CDR1 GTSNPN and CDR2 SVGIG come from the germline V gene (reference sequence). Unmatched junction bases numbered 7, after V lost 3 bases and J lost 7 bases. CDR3 amino acids: CAWRQGDRDNSPLHF. DNA for the CDR3: TGTGCCTGGAGGCAGGGGGACAGGGACAATTCACCCCTCCACTTT.

This clonotype was seen many times. This sequence joins TRBV18 and TRBJ1-5; D gene unclear. From germline, CDR1 is KGHSH and CDR2 LQKENI. The CDR3 loop spans 16 amino acids. Between the trimmed V and J ends, which lost 3 bases and 5 bases, there was a span of 17 bases. In nucleotides, the CDR3 is TGTGCCAGCTCACCTACCGGTTACAATACAGATCAGCCCCAGCATTTT. Translation: CASSPTGYNTDQPQHF.

Points on this clonotype: Its ends do not fully match the called genes, so a read error is possible. The chain has TRBV7-3 and TRBJ2-1; perhaps D is TRBD1 or TRBD2 (5 bases each). Looked up from germline, CDR1 is SGHTA and CDR2 is FQGTGA. The length of the CDR3 is 13 residues. CDR3 amino acids: CASSGTSNNEQFF. CDR3 sequence (DNA): TGTGCCAGCAGCGGGACCTCCAACAATGAGCAGTTCTTC.

Comments on this clonotype: A much larger clone is a single base away; this may be a read error. The chain recombines TRBV6-1 with TRBJ1-3; D possibly corresponds to TRBD1 (6 bases). CDR3 length equals 17 residues. V gave up 8 bases and J gave up 0 bases, with 20 bases separating them. Germline lookup yields CDR1 MNHNS and CDR2 SASEGT. The CDR3 loop reads CASANSRTAISGNTIYF. CDR3 DNA sequence: TGTGCCAGCGCCAATTCTCGGACAGCCATCTCTGGAAACACCATATATTTT.

This clonotype showed up many times. V gene TRBV7-2 combines with J gene TRBJ2-7; possibly TRBD1 for D (6 bases). The germline V gene has CDR1 SGHTA and CDR2 FQGNSA. V was shortened by 0 bases and J by 1 base, with 10 bases between the two germline ends. This CDR3 is 15 amino acids long. The CDR3 DNA sequence: TGTGCCAGCAGCTTAGCAGGGGGTCAGTCCTACGAGCAGTACTTC. Its translation: CASSLAGGQSYEQYF.